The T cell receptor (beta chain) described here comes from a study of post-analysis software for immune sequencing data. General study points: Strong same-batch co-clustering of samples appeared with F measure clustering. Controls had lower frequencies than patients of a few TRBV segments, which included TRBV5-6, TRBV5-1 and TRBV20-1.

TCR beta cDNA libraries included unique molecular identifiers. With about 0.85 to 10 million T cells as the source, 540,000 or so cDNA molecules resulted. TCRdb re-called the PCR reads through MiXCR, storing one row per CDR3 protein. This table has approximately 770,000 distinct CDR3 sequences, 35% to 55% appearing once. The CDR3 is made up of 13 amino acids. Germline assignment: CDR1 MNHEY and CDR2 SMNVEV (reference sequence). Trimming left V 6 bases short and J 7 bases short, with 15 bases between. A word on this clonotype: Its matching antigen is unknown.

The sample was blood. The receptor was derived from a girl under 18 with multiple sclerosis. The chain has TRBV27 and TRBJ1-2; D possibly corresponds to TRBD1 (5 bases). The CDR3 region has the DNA TGTGCCAGCAGGTCCTCTAGGGGTACTGGCTACACCTTC. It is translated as CASRSSRGTGYTF.